This TCR beta chain was documented in a study of technical replicates of blood from a few donors. Assay: immunoSEQ multiplex PCR; the TCRdb copy retains only in-frame clones and omits some. The profile shows tens of thousands of clones, around 94% of them singletons. The sequenced sample was T cells isolated from PBMCs. The TCR was taken from a human donor in good health.

CDR3 residues: CASSHDRTYGYTF. The CDR3 DNA is TGTGCCAGCAGCCACGACAGGACTTATGGCTACACCTTC. The V gene is TRBV4-2, the J gene TRBJ1-2; a possible D gene is TRBD1 (6 bases). Germline V gene sequence: CDR1 LGHNA, CDR2 YNFKEQ. This CDR3 has 13 residues. V lost 3 bases to trimming and J lost 5 bases, with 10 bases between them.